The present T cell receptor (beta chain) was sequenced within a study of T cell responses to AZD1222 COVID-19 vaccine. Data came from immunoSEQ multiplex PCR; TCRdb stores just in-frame clones and leaves some out. Of roughly 190,000 clones in the sample, about 89% are singletons; the top ten hold over 1.5%. Germline loops: CDR1 SGDLS, CDR2 YYNGEE. There are 13 residues in the CDR3. V lost 0 bases and J lost 5, with 8 bases in between. The specimen was peripheral blood, collected 28 days after the second AZD1222 dose. The receptor was isolated from an adult who received the AZD1222 COVID-19 vaccine. V usage is TRBV9 and J usage is TRBJ1-1; D gene uncertain. This chain's CDR3 is CASSVDLGTEAFF. The CDR3 DNA reads as TGTGCCAGCAGCGTAGATCTGGGGACTGAAGCTTTCTTT.